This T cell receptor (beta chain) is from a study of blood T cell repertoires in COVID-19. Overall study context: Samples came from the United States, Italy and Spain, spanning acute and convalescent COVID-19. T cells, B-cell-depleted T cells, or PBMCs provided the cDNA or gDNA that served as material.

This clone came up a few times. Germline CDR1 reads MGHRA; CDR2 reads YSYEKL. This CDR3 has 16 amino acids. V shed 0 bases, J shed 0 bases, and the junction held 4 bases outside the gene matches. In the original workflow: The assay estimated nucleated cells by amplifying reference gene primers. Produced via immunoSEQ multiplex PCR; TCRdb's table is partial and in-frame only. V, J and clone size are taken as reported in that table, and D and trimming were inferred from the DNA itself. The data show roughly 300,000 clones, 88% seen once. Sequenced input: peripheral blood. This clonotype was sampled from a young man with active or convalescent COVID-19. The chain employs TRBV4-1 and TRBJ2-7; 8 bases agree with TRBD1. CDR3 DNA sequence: TGCGCCAGCAGCCAAGACCAACAGGGGGGCTCCTACGAGCAGTACTTC. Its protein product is CASSQDQQGGSYEQYF.